A selection of T cell receptor beta chains follows, all from one sample in a study of blood T cells in healthy people across ages. TCRdb used MiXCR to reprocess the 5' RACE reads, holding one entry per CDR3 protein. The sample carries more than 650,000 distinct CDR3 sequences, 22% recorded once. Sample: blood. The receptor set was obtained from a man in his 70s in good health. CDR3s include the opening cysteine and the closing phenylalanine or tryptophan. D genes are given only for firm matches. Rows may omit the clone size; those that give it use once, few, many or a size class.

>many|TRBV20-1|TRBJ2-5|NA
CSARDVNGLYQETQYF
TGCAGTGCTAGAGATGTCAATGGACTCTACCAAGAGACCCAGTACTTC
>NA|TRBV20-1|TRBJ2-1|NA
CSALSSVGNEQFF
TGCAGTGCTTTATCTTCGGTTGGCAATGAGCAGTTCTTC
>NA|TRBV6-4|TRBJ2-1|NA
CASSVELGANEQFF
TGTGCCAGTAGTGTCGAGCTAGGCGCCAATGAGCAGTTCTTC
>many|TRBV10-1|TRBJ2-2|NA
CASSRAANTGELFF
TGCGCCAGCAGTAGGGCAGCGAACACCGGGGAGCTGTTTTTT
>few|TRBV6-5|TRBJ2-7|TRBD2
CASSYSSPSGARYEQYF
TGTGCCAGCAGTTACTCTTCCCCTAGCGGGGCCCGCTACGAGCAGTACTTC
>few|TRBV5-6|TRBJ2-3|NA
CASSFLTVDTQYF
TGTGCCAGCAGCTTTCTGACTGTAGATACGCAGTATTTT
>NA|TRBV4-2|TRBJ1-1|NA
CASSQENGAEAFF
TGTGCCAGCAGCCAAGAGAACGGGGCTGAAGCTTTCTTT
>NA|TRBV6-5|TRBJ2-1|NA
CASSYPRGGAVNEHFF
TGTGCCAGCAGTTACCCGAGAGGTGGGGCAGTCAATGAGCACTTCTTC
>few|TRBV20-1|TRBJ1-4|TRBD1
CSARDPRGQGEKLFF
TGCAGTGCTAGAGATCCAAGGGGGCAGGGTGAAAAACTGTTTTTT
>few|TRBV5-1|TRBJ2-3|NA
CASSFGGAADTQYF
TGCGCCAGCAGCTTTGGGGGGGCCGCAGATACGCAGTATTTT
>few|TRBV6-2/TRBV6-3|TRBJ2-3|TRBD2
CASSQTSRDTQYF
TGTGCCAGCAGTCAGACTAGCCGGGATACGCAGTATTTT
>NA|TRBV20-1|TRBJ2-7|NA
CSAREGPSWHEQYF
TGCAGTGCTAGAGAGGGACCCTCATGGCACGAGCAGTACTTC
>NA|TRBV5-1|TRBJ2-1|TRBD1
CASSIGTANEQFF
TGCGCCAGCAGCATTGGGACAGCTAATGAGCAGTTCTTC
>NA|TRBV6-4|TRBJ1-1|NA
CASSREGTTEAFF
TGTGCCAGCAGCCGCGAGGGTACCACTGAAGCTTTCTTT
>few|TRBV19|TRBJ2-5|TRBD2
CASSYLAAPSSTQYF
TGTGCCAGTAGTTACCTAGCGGCACCAAGTTCGACCCAGTACTTC
>few|TRBV7-2|TRBJ2-3|NA
CASSLAGPGTTDTQYF
TGTGCCAGCAGCTTAGCCGGGCCGGGTACCACAGATACGCAGTATTTT
>NA|TRBV10-3|TRBJ1-1|NA
CAISSGAVGAFF
TGTGCCATCAGTTCAGGGGCGGTCGGAGCTTTCTTT
>NA|TRBV12-3/TRBV12-4|TRBJ2-3|NA
CASSFATRMDLYF
TGTGCCAGCAGTTTCGCGACCAGGATGGATTTGTATTTT
>NA|TRBV12-3/TRBV12-4|TRBJ1-1|NA
CASSLMVMDTEAFF
TGTGCCAGCAGTTTAATGGTAATGGACACTGAAGCTTTCTTT
>NA|TRBV5-1|TRBJ1-4|TRBD1
CASSLFSGTGSEKLFF
TGCGCCAGCAGCTTGTTTTCCGGGACAGGGAGTGAAAAACTGTTTTTT
>NA|TRBV12-5|TRBJ2-1|NA
CASGLAGTPNNEQFF
TGTGCTAGTGGTTTAGCCGGGACACCCAACAATGAGCAGTTCTTC
>few|TRBV6-6|TRBJ1-2|NA
CASSYRRDSVISGYTF
TGTGCCAGCAGTTACCGCCGGGACTCGGTTATCTCTGGCTACACCTTC
>NA|TRBV29-1|TRBJ2-1|NA
CSAPDQNEQFF
TGCAGCGCACCGGACCAGAATGAGCAGTTCTTC
>many|TRBV20-1|TRBJ2-1|TRBD2
CSARGASGAYNEQFF
TGCAGTGCTAGAGGGGCTAGCGGGGCGTACAATGAGCAGTTCTTC
>NA|TRBV20-1|TRBJ2-7|TRBD1
CSARVTGGSYEQYF
TGCAGTGCTAGAGTTACAGGGGGTAGCTACGAGCAGTACTTC
>NA|TRBV6-5|TRBJ1-1|NA
CASRPSGQTNTEAFF
TGTGCCAGCAGACCATCCGGACAGACGAACACTGAAGCTTTCTTT
>few|TRBV7-2|TRBJ1-2|TRBD1
CASSLAAAGQAYGYTF
TGTGCCAGCAGCTTAGCGGCCGCGGGACAGGCCTATGGCTACACCTTC
>NA|TRBV9|TRBJ2-1|NA
CASSVDAGHYYNEQFF
TGTGCCAGCAGCGTAGATGCGGGGCACTATTACAATGAGCAGTTCTTC
>NA|TRBV30|TRBJ2-1|NA
CAWSVSGANEQFF
TGTGCCTGGAGTGTAAGCGGCGCGAATGAGCAGTTCTTC
>NA|TRBV7-9|TRBJ2-1|TRBD1
CASSFVGQGVSYNEQFF
TGTGCCAGCAGCTTTGTTGGACAGGGGGTCTCCTACAATGAGCAGTTCTTC
>NA|TRBV12-3/TRBV12-4|TRBJ2-5|NA
CAGSLAQGKTQYF
TGTGCCGGCAGTTTAGCGCAGGGGAAGACCCAGTACTTC
>NA|TRBV6-1|TRBJ2-2|TRBD1
CASSGDRGRGTGELFF
TGTGCCAGCAGTGGTGATAGGGGGCGAGGTACCGGGGAGCTGTTTTTT
>many|TRBV9|TRBJ2-1|TRBD2
CASSVSLAGGPVRTSNEQFF
TGTGCCAGCAGCGTTAGCCTAGCGGGGGGGCCCGTCCGGACGTCGAATGAGCAGTTCTTC